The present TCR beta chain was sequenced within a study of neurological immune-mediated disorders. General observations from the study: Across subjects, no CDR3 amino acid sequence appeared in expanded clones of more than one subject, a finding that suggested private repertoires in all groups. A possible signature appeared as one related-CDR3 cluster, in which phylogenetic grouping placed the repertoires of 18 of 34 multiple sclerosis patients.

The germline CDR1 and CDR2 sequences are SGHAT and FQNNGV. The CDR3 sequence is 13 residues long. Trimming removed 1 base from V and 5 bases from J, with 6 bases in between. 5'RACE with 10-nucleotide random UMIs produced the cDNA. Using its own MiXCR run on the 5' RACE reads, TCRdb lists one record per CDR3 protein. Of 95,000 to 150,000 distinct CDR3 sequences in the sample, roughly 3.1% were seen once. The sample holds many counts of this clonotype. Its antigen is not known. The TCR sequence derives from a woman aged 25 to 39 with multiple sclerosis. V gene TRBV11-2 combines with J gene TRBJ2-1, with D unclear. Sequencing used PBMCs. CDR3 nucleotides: TGTGCCAGCAGCTTAGGTTATGACAATGAGCAGTTCTTC. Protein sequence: CASSLGYDNEQFF. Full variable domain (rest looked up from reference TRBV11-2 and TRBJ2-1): EAGVAQSPRYKIIEKRQSVAFWCNPISGHATLYWYQQILGQGPKLLIQFQNNGVVDDSQLPKDRFSAERLKGVDSTLKIQPAKLEDSAVYLCASSLGYDNEQFFGPGTRLTVL.